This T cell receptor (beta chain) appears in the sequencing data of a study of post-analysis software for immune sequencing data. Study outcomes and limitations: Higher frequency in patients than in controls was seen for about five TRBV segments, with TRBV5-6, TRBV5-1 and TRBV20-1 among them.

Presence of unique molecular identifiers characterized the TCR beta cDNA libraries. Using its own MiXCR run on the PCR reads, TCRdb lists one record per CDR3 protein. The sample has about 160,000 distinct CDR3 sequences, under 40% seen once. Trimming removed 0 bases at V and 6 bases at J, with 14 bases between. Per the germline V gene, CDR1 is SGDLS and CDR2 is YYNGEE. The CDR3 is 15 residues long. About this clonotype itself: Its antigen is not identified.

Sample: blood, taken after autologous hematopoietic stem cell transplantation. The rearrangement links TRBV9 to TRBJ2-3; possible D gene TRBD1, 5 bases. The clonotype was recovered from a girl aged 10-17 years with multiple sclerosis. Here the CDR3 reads CASSVEDGATDTQYF. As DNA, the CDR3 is TGTGCCAGCAGCGTAGAGGATGGGGCGACGGATACGCAGTATTTT.